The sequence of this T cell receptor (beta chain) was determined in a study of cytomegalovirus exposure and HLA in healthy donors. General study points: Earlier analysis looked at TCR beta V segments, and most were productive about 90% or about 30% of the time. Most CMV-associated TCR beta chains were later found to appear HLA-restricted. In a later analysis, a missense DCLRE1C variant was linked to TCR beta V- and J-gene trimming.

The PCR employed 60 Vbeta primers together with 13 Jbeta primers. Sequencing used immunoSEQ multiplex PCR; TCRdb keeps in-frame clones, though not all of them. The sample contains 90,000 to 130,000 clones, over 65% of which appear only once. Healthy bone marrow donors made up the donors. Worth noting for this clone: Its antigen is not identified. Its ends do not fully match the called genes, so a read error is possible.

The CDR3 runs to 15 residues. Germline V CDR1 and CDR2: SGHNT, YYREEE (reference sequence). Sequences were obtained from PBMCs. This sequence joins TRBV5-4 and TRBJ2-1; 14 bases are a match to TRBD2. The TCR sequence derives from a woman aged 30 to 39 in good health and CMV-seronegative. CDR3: CASSRTSGGYNEQFF. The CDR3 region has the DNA TGTGCCAGCAGCAGGACTAGCGGGGGGTACAACGAGCAGTTCTTC.